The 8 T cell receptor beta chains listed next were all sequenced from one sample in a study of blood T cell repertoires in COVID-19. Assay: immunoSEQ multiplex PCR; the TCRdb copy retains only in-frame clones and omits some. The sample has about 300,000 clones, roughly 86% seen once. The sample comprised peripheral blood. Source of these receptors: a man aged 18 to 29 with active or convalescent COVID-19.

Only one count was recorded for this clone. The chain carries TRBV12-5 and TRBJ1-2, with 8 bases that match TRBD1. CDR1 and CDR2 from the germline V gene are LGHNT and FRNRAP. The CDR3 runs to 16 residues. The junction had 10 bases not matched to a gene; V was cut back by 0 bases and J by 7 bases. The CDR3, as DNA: TGTGCTAGTGGTTTGGTCCAATCTCAGGGGGCGAGTGGCTACACCTTC. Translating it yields CASGLVQSQGASGYTF.

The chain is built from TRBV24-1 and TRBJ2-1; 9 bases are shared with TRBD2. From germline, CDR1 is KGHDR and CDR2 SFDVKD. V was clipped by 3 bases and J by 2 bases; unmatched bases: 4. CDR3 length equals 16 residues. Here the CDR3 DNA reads TGTGCCACCAGTGATACCCCTAGCGGGACCTACAATGAGCAGTTCTTC. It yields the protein CATSDTPSGTYNEQFF.

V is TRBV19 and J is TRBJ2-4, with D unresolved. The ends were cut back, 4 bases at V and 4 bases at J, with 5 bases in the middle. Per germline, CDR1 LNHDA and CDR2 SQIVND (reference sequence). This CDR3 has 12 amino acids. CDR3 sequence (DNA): TGTGCCAGTAGTAGAGGTAAAAACATTCAGTACTTC. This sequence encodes CASSRGKNIQYF.

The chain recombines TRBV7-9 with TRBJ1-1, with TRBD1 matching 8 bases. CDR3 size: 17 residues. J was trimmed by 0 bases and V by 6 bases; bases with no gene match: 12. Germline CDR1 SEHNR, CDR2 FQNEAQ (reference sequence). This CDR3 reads CASRQGGPGGLNTEAFF. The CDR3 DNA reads TGTGCCAGCAGACAAGGCGGGCCAGGGGGCTTGAACACTGAAGCTTTCTTT.

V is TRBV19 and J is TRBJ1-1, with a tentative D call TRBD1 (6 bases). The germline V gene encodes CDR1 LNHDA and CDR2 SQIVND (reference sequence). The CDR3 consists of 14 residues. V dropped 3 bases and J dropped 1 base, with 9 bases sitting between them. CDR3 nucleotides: TGTGCCAGTAGTATGGCACAGGGGAACACTGAAGCTTTCTTT. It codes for CASSMAQGNTEAFF.

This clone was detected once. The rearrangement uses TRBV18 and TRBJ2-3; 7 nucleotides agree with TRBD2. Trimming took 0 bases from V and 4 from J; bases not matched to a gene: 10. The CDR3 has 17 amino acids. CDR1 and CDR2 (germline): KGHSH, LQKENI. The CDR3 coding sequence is TGTGCCAGCTCACCACCCAGGCAGCGGGGTAATTCAGATACGCAGTATTTT. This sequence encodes CASSPPRQRGNSDTQYF.

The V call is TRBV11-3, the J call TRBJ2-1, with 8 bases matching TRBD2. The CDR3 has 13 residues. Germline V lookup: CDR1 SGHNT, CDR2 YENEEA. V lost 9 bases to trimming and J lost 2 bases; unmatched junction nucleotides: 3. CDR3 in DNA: TGTGCCAGTCGGGGGGGCCCCTACAATGAGCAGTTCTTC. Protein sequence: CASRGGPYNEQFF.

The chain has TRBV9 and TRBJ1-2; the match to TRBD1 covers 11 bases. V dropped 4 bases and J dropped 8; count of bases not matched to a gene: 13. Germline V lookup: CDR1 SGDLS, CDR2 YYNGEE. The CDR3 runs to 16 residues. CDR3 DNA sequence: TGTGCCAGCAGCCCACAGGACAGGGGGCTTTATTACGGCTACACCTTC. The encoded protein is CASSPQDRGLYYGYTF.